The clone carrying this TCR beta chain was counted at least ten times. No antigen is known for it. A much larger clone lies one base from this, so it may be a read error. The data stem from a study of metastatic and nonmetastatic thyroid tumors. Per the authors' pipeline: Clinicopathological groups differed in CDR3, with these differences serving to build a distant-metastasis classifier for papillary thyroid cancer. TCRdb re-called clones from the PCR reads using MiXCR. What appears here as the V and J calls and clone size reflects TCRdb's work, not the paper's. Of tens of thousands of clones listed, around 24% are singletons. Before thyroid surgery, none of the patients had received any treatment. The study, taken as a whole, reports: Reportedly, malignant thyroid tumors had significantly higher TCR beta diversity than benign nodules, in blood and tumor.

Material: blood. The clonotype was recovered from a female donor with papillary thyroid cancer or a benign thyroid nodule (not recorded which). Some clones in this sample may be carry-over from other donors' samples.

The CDR3 here is CAMVRETQYF. The CDR3 DNA follows: TGTGCCATGGTTAGGGAGACCCAGTACTTC. The chain uses TRBV27 and TRBJ2-5; no firm D call. CDR1 is MNHEY and CDR2 is SMNVEV in the germline V gene (reference sequence). V was trimmed by 10 bases and J by 5 bases, leaving 8 bases between them. The length of the CDR3 is 10 residues.